This section outlines one TCR beta chain sequence together with its context. The PCR was carried out with 60 Vbeta primers and 13 Jbeta primers. Sequencing used immunoSEQ multiplex PCR; TCRdb keeps in-frame clones, though not all of them. The sample holds about 170,000 clones, approximately 73% seen once. CDR3 length: 14 amino acids. Trimming cost V 2 bases and J 6 bases, with 14 bases left between them. Looked up from germline, CDR1 is SGHNT and CDR2 is YYREEE (reference sequence). The data are from a study of cytomegalovirus exposure and HLA in healthy donors. Sequenced: PBMCs. This rearrangement joins TRBV5-4 to TRBJ1-1; the D gene is possibly TRBD1 (6 bases). This receptor was obtained from a woman under 30 in good health and CMV-seropositive. The CDR3 DNA is TGTGCCAGCAGCTTTTGGGGGGGCAATTCTGAAGCTTTCTTT. The encoded protein is CASSFWGGNSEAFF. The entire variable domain, with the rest obtained from reference TRBV5-4 and TRBJ1-1, is as follows: ETGVTQSPTHLIKTRGQQVTLRCSSQSGHNTVSWYQQALGQGPQFIFQYYREEENGRGNFPPRFSGLQFPNYSSELNVNALELDDSALYLCASSFWGGNSEAFFGQGTRLTVV.